This T cell receptor beta chain comes out of a study of metastatic and nonmetastatic thyroid tumors. In the study overall: A comparison of repertoires was made across blood and tumor or nodule tissue from malignant and benign thyroid patients.

Patients underwent thyroid surgery, and none had received any treatment before it. TCRdb re-called clones via MiXCR from the PCR reads. This table has just under 60,000 clones, about a sixth appearing once. CDR3 length: 15 residues. V lost 0 bases to trimming and J lost 6 bases, with 12 bases between them. Germline CDR1 and CDR2: SGHVS and FNYEAQ. Ten or more counts support this clone. The chain uses TRBV7-6 and TRBJ2-1; D not resolved. The material sequenced was blood. The receptor was derived from a male donor with papillary thyroid cancer or a benign thyroid nodule (not recorded which). Some clones in this sample may be carry-over from other donors' samples. The CDR3 reads CASSLAASRPNEQFF. Here the CDR3 DNA reads TGTGCCAGCAGCTTAGCGGCATCAAGACCCAATGAGCAGTTCTTC.